This T cell receptor beta chain was retrieved from a study of T cell responses to AZD1222 COVID-19 vaccine. Study results and limitations: Donors in the cohort were predominantly white British and more often female, and clonal diversity was possibly underestimated. Spike-specific TCR breadth and depth grew following two AZD1222 doses.

Comment on this clone: Antigen unknown.

Only in-frame clones appear in the TCRdb table, and some are missing; sequencing was by immunoSEQ multiplex PCR. Of roughly 150,000 clones detected, 80% to 90% appear once; the ten largest clones hold more than 7%. The receptor comes from an adult in good health. Specimen: peripheral blood, collected on day 0 of AZD1222 vaccination.

This CDR3 reads CTSSPLAGAGTDTQYF. CDR3 nucleotide sequence: TGCACCAGCAGCCCTCTAGCGGGAGCTGGGACAGATACGCAGTATTTT. The chain employs TRBV1 and TRBJ2-3; TRBD2 reflects the table's D call only, with no check against the DNA. TRBV1 represents a pseudogene. The length of the CDR3 is 16 residues.